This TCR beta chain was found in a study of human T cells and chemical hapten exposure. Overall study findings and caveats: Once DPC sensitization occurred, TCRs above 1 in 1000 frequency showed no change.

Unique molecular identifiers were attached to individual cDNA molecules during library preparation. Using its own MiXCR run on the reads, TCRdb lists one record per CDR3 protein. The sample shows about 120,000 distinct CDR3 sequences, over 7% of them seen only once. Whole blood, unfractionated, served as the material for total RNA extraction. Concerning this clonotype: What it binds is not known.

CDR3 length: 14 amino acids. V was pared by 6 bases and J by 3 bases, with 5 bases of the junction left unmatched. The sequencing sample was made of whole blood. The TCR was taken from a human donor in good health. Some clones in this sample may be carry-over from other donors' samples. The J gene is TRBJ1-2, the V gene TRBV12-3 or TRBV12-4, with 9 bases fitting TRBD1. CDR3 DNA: TGTGCCAGCAGCCCGGGACAGGGAGACTATGGCTACACCTTC. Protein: CASSPGQGDYGYTF.